This TCR beta chain stems from a study of T cells after yellow fever vaccination. Whole-study findings and limits: Few clonotypes appeared in both CD4 and CD8 compartments. Re-detected after boosting: most primary clones, 96% of CD4 and less than 90% of CD8. The secondary response was weaker but peaked faster, day 5 versus 15.

Germline loops: CDR1 SNHLY, CDR2 FYNNEI. This CDR3 spans 15 amino acids. V trimming: 9 bases; J trimming: 4 bases; junction bases outside the gene matches: 9. In its sample, this clonotype was seen a few times. Its target is unknown. The authors made TCR cDNA by 5'RACE template switching, adding a universal primer site and UMIs. TCRdb used MiXCR to reprocess the 5' RACE reads, holding one entry per CDR3 protein. The sample shows 100,000 to 150,000 distinct CDR3 sequences, 8.9% of them seen only once. The origin of this receptor is a man between 18 and 29 years old who received the YFV17D yellow fever vaccine. The V call is TRBV2, the J call TRBJ2-3, with 11 bases that match TRBD2. The source was CD8+ T cells sorted from PBMCs, collected on the day of the yellow fever booster vaccination. In nucleotides, the CDR3 is TGTGCCAGACTCCTAGCGGGGGGAACCTCAGATACGCAGTATTTT. Translation: CARLLAGGTSDTQYF. Combining the CDR3 with reference TRBV2 and TRBJ2-3 gives the whole variable domain EPEVTQTPSHQVTQMGQEVILRCVPISNHLYFYWYRQILGQKVEFLVSFYNNEISEKSEIFDDQFSVERPDGSNFTLKIRSTKLEDSAMYFCARLLAGGTSDTQYFGPGTRLTVL.